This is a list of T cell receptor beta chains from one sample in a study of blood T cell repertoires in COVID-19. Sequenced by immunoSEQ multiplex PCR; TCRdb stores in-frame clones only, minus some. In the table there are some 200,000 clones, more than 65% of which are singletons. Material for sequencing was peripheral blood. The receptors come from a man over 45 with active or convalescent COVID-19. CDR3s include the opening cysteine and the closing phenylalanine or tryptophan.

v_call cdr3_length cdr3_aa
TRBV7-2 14 CASSFRMGHTEAFF
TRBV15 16 CATSRDASGPGNEQFF
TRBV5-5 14 CASSLGLAYGELFF
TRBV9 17 CASSEGQASQYNSPLHF
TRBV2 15 CASSDGGGPQETQYF
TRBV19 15 CASSISGREYNEQFF
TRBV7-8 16 CASSLVVGAGANVLTF
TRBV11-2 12 CASSLGEYEQYF
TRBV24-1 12 CATSETGNEQFF
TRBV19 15 CATSWGGHPNYGYTF
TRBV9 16 CASSDDTGNFPGELFF
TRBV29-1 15 CSVEDWTGSWYEQFF
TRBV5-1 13 CASSLEGAETQYF
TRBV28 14 CASSLEWEHYGYTF
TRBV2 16 CASSFGFVTGNEKLFF
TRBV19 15 CASSTGTVTNQPQHF
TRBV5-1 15 CASSLGAGGPDEQFF
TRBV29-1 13 CSVRGQGVETQYF
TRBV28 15 CASSSFRQGPLEQYF
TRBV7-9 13 CASSPRTNTEAFF
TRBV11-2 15 CASSLGRGLDYEQYF
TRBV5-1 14 CASNPGASTDTQYF
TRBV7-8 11 CASSRNYEQYF
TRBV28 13 CATSGRMDSPLHF
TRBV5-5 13 CASSDRDGYGYTF
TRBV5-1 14 CASSPTGVNEKLFF
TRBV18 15 CASSPQGGMNTEAFF
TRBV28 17 CASSPPGQSSSGNTIYF
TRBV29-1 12 CSVGGGENTIYF
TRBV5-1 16 CASSPTEQGDTGELFF
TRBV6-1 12 CASSEATTFYTF
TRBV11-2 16 CASSLVSGAATDTQYF
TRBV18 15 CASSLRQGSRETQYF
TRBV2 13 CASIDTIGYGYTF
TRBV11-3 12 CASSSGDNEQFF